This TCR beta chain was obtained from a study of cytomegalovirus exposure and HLA in healthy donors. Study-wide background: A data release that came early held 75 million to 85 million unique TCRs from HLA-typed donors. Genotyping showed 70% to 90% of 300 to 450 donors falling in the Caucasian-associated ancestry cluster.

Though nominally healthy at sampling, donors likely had unrecorded immune exposures. This clone was seen a few times. The antigen is undetermined. Study-level results: Association with HLA alleles at 0.05 false discovery rate was found for 15,000 to 20,000 TCR beta sequences in a later analysis.

V was shortened by 1 base and J by 2 bases, with 9 bases between the two germline ends. This CDR3 has 14 residues. Germline lookup yields CDR1 GTSNPN and CDR2 SVGIG (reference sequence). This PCR relied on a set of 60 Vbeta primers and 13 Jbeta primers. The data were produced by immunoSEQ multiplex PCR, yet TCRdb's version contains in-frame clones alone and is incomplete. This sample has roughly 150,000 clones, with about 84% found just once. Input material: PBMCs. The V call is TRBV30, the J call TRBJ1-5; D ambiguous. The TCR sequence derives from a woman between 35 and 50 years old in good health and CMV-seropositive. The CDR3 nucleotides read TGTGCCTGGAGTGGAACCGGGGGCAATCAGCCCCAGCATTTT. Translating it yields CAWSGTGGNQPQHF.